This T cell receptor beta chain is from a study of T cell responses to AZD1222 COVID-19 vaccine. Notes on the study in general: Possibly, clonal diversity was underestimated; donors were largely white British and included more females. The breadth and depth of Spike-specific TCRs increased once two AZD1222 doses had been given.

Concerning this clone itself: Its antigen is as yet unknown.

Looked up from germline, CDR1 is MNHEY and CDR2 is SMNVEV (reference sequence). This CDR3 has 16 residues. Losses at the gene ends were 3 bases for V and 3 bases for J; bases not matched to a gene: 5. Repertoires were generated with immunoSEQ multiplex PCR, while TCRdb's copy carries only in-frame clones and drops some. In the table there are 85,000 to 100,000 clones, roughly nine tenths of which are singletons. This chain uses TRBV27 with TRBJ1-5; the match to TRBD1 covers 10 bases. The receptor was derived from an adult who received the AZD1222 COVID-19 vaccine. This sample comprised peripheral blood, obtained 28 days after the second AZD1222 dose. The CDR3 here is CASSFRGQGVNQPQHF. The CDR3 nucleotides read TGTGCCAGCAGTTTTCGCGGACAGGGGGTCAATCAGCCCCAGCATTTT.